Listed here is a single T cell receptor (beta chain). Its antigen is not known. This entry belongs to a study of T cell responses to AZD1222 COVID-19 vaccine. Findings and limits, study-wide: The peak T cell response came first, and repertoires were sampled only after it. Donors, mostly white British, included more females; clonal diversity was possibly underestimated. A reported finding is that nearly half of spike-specific TCRs target unmutated variant regions.

Germline-derived CDR1 and CDR2 are KGHSH and LQKENI. The V gene lost 1 base and the J gene lost 0 bases, with 10 bases spanning the gap. The CDR3 totals 16 residues. The assay was immunoSEQ multiplex PCR, and TCRdb's table has in-frame clones only and misses some. The sample comprises fewer than 150,000 clones, roughly nine tenths of which are singletons, and about 9.9% rests with the top ten. Specimen: peripheral blood, collected 28 days after the second AZD1222 dose. The TCR was taken from an adult who received the AZD1222 COVID-19 vaccine. The genes are TRBV18 and TRBJ1-5, with D unclear. The CDR3 is CASSPQSRYSNQPQHF. Written as DNA, the CDR3 is TGTGCCAGCTCACCACAATCCAGGTATAGCAATCAGCCCCAGCATTTT.